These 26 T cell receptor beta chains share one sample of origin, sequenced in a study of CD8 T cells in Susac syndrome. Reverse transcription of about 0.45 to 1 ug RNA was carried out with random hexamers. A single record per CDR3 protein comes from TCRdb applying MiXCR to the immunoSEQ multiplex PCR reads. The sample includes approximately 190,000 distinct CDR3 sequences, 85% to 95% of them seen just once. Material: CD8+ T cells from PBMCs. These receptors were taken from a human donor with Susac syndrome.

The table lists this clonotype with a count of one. CDR3 loop: CASSHPIGQGTDTQYF. CDR3 DNA sequence: TGCGCCAGCAGCCACCCTATCGGACAGGGGACAGATACGCAGTATTTT. The chain recombines TRBV4-1 with TRBJ2-3; 9 nucleotides match TRBD1. CDR3 length: 16 residues. Trimming at V came to 3 bases and at J to 3 bases, leaving 7 bases not matched to a gene. Germline CDR1 and CDR2: MGHRA and YSYEKL.

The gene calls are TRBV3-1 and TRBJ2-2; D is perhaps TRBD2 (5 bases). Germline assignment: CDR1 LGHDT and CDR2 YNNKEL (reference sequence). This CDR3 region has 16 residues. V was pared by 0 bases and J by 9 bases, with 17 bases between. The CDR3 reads CASSQENRGLNWELFF. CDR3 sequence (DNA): TGTGCCAGCAGCCAAGAGAATCGCGGACTCAATTGGGAGCTGTTTTTT.

The CDR3 bases are TGTGCCAGCAGCGAACAGGGGGGTGAGCAGTTCTTC. This encodes CASSEQGGEQFF. V usage is TRBV9 and J usage is TRBJ2-1; 8 nucleotides match TRBD1. The ends lost 3 bases at V and 9 bases at J; junction bases unmatched: 2. Germline CDR1 and CDR2: SGDLS and YYNGEE. CDR3 length: 12 residues.

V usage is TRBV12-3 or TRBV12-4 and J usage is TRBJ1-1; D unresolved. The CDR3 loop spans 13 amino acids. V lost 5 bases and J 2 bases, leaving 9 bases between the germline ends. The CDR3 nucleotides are TGTGCCAGCAGTAAGGGCATAAACACTGAAGCTTTCTTT. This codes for CASSKGINTEAFF.

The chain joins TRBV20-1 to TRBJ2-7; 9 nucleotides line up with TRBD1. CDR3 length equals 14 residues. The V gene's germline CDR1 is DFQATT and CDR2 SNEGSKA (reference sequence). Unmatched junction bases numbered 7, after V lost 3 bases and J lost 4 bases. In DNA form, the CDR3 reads TGCAGTGCTAGGCCGGGACAGGGAGTGTACGAGCAGTACTTC. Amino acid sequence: CSARPGQGVYEQYF.

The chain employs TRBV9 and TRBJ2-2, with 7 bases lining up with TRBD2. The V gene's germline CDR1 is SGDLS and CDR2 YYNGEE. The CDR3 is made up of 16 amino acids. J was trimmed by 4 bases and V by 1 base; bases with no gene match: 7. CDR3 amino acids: CASSVTGTTLTGELFF. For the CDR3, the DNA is TGTGCCAGCAGCGTAACCGGGACTACCCTCACCGGGGAGCTGTTTTTT.

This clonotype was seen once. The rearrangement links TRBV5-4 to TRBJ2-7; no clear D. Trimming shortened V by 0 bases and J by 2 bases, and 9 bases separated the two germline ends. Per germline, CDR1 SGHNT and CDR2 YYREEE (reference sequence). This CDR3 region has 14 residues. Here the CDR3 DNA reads TGTGCCAGCAGCTTGGAAGGGTTGCCCTACGAGCAGTACTTC. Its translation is CASSLEGLPYEQYF.

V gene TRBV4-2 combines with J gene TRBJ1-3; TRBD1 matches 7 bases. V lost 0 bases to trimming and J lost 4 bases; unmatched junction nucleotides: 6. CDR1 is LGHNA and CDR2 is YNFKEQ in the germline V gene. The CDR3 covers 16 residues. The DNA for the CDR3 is TGTGCCAGCAGCCAAGACACGAGGGGGCGGGGAAACACCATATATTTT. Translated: CASSQDTRGRGNTIYF.

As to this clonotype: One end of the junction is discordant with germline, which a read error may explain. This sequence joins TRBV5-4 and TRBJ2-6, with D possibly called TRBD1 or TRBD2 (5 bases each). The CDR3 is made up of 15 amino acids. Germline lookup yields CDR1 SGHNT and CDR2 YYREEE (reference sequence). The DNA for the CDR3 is TGTGCCAGCAGCCCGGGACCGCCTGGCGCCAACGTCCTGACTTTC. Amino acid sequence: CASSPGPPGANVLTF.

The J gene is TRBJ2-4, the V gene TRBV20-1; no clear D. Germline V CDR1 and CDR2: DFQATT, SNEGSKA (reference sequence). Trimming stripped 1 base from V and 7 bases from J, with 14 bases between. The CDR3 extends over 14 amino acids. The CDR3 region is CSARATDRLNIQYF. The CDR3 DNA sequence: TGCAGTGCTAGAGCCACGGACCGGTTGAACATTCAGTACTTC.

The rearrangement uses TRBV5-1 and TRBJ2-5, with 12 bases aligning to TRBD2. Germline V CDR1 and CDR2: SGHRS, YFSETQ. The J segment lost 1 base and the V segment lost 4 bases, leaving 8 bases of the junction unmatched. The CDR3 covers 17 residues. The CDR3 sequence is CASSDKTSGGPQETQYF. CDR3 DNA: TGCGCCAGCAGCGACAAAACTAGCGGGGGGCCCCAAGAGACCCAGTACTTC.

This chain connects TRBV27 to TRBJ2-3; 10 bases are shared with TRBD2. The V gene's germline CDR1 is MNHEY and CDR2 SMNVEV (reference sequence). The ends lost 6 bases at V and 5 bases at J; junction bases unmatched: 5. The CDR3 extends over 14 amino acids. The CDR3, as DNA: TGTGCCAGCAGCAGACTAGCGGGTTTAGATACGCAGTATTTT. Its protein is CASSRLAGLDTQYF.

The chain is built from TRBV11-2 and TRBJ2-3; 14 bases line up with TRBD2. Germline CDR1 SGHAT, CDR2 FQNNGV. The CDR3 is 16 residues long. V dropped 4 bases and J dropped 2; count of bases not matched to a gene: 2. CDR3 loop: CASSSTSGGVTDTQYF. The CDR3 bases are TGTGCCAGCAGCTCGACTAGCGGGGGGGTCACAGATACGCAGTATTTT.

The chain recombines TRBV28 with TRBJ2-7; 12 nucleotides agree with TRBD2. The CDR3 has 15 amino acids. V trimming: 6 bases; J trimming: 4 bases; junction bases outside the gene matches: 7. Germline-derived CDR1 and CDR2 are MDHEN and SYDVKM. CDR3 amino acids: CASRPTSGSGYEQYF. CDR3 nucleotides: TGTGCCAGCAGGCCGACTAGCGGGAGCGGTTACGAGCAGTACTTC.

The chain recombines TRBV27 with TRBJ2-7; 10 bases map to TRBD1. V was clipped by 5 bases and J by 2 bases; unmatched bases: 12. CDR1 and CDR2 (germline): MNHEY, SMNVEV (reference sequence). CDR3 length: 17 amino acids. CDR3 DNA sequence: TGTGCCAGCAGTCACCAACCGGGACAGGGGATTGCCTACGAGCAGTACTTC. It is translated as CASSHQPGQGIAYEQYF.

DNA for the CDR3: TGCGCCAGCAGCCAAGTTCCTGGGGCCAACGTCCTGACTTTC. Translated: CASSQVPGANVLTF. The chain has TRBV4-1 and TRBJ2-6; unclear D gene. Germline CDR1 is MGHRA and CDR2 is YSYEKL. Trimming cost V 1 base and J 2 bases, with 3 bases left between them. This CDR3 has 14 amino acids.

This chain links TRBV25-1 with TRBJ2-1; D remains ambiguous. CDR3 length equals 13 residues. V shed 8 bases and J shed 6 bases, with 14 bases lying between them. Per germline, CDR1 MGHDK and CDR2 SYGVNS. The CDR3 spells CASGWGAGNEQFF. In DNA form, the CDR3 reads TGTGCCAGCGGGTGGGGTGCAGGCAATGAGCAGTTCTTC.

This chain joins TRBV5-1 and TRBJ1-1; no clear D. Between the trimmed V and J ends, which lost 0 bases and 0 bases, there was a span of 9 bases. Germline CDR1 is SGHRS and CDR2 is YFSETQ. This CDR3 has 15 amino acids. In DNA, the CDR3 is TGCGCCAGCAGCTTGGGCAGTACCATGAACACTGAAGCTTTCTTT. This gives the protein CASSLGSTMNTEAFF.

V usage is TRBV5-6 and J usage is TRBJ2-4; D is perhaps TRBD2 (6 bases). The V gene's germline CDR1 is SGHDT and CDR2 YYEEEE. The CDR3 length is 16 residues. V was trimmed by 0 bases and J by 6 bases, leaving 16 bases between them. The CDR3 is CASSLVAGTGGNIQYF. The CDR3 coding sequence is TGTGCCAGCAGCTTGGTGGCGGGAACTGGGGGAAACATTCAGTACTTC.

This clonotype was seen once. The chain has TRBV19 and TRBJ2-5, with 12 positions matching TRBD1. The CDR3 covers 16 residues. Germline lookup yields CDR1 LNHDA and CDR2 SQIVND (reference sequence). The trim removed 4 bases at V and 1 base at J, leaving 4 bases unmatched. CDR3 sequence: CASSTGTGGSQETQYF. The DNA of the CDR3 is TGTGCCAGTAGTACCGGGACAGGGGGCTCCCAAGAGACCCAGTACTTC. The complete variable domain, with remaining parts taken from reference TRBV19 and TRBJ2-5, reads DGGITQSPKYLFRKEGQNVTLSCEQNLNHDAMYWYRQDPGQGLRLIYYSQIVNDFQKGDIAEGYSVSREKKESFPLTVTSAQKNPTAFYLCASSTGTGGSQETQYFGPGTRLLVL.

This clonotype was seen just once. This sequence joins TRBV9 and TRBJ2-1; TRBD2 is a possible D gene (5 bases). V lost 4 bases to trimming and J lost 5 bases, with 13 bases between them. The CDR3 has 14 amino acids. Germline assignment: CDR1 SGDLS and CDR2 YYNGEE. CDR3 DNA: TGTGCCAGCAGCCCACGGACTCAGGACAATGAGCAGTTCTTC. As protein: CASSPRTQDNEQFF.

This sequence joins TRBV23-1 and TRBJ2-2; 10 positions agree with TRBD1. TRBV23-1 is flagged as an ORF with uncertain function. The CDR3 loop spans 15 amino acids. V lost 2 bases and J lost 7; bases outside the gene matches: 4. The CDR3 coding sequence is TGCGCCAGCAGTCAACGACAGGGGGCAAACGGGGAGCTGTTTTTT. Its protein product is CASSQRQGANGELFF.

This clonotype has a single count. CDR3 residues: CASSSEIRAYNEQFF. CDR3 DNA: TGTGCCAGCAGTTCGGAAATTAGGGCCTACAATGAGCAGTTCTTC. The rearrangement joins TRBV27 to TRBJ2-1; D is unresolved. There are 15 residues in the CDR3. Per the germline V gene, CDR1 is MNHEY and CDR2 is SMNVEV (reference sequence). The V gene lost 4 bases and the J gene lost 2 bases, with 12 bases spanning the gap.

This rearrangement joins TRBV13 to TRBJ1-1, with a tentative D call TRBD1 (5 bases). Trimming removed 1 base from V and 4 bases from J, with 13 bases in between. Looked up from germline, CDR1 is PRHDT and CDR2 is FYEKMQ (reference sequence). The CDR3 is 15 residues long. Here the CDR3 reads CASSLVKGMGTEAFF. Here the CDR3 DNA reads TGTGCCAGCAGCTTAGTGAAGGGGATGGGCACTGAAGCTTTCTTT.

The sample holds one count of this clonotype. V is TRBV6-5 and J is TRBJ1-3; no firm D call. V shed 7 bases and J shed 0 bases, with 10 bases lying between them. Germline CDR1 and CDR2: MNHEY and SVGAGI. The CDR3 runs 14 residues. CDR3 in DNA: TGTGCCAGCATAGGTTTTCACTCTGGAAACACCATATATTTT. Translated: CASIGFHSGNTIYF.

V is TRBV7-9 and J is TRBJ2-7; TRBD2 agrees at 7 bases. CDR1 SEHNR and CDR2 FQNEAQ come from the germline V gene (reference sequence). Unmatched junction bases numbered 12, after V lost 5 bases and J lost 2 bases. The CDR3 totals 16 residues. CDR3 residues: CASSRISGTGPYEQYF. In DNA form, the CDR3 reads TGTGCCAGCAGCCGGATCAGCGGGACGGGCCCCTACGAGCAGTACTTC.